This T cell receptor (beta chain) is drawn from a study of blood T cell repertoires in COVID-19. Study summary: Samples came from the United States, Italy and Spain, spanning acute and convalescent COVID-19. T cells, B-cell-depleted T cells, or PBMCs supplied cDNA or gDNA.

Authors' processing steps: Estimates of nucleated cell counts were drawn from the amplification of reference gene primers. Data came from immunoSEQ multiplex PCR; TCRdb stores just in-frame clones and leaves some out. V, J and clone size are those of that table, while D and trimming were read from the DNA. This table holds around 70,000 clones, roughly three quarters found once. CDR1 LNHDA and CDR2 SQIVND come from the germline V gene (reference sequence). The length of the CDR3 is 15 residues. V shed 7 bases, J shed 6 bases, and the junction held 8 bases outside the gene matches. The chain has TRBV19 and TRBJ1-5; TRBD1 aligns across 11 bases. The TCR originated in a human donor in a cohort sampled during active COVID-19. The sequenced sample was peripheral blood. The CDR3 sequence: CASTPDRGLSQPQHF. Here the CDR3 DNA reads TGTGCCAGTACCCCGGACAGGGGGCTTAGTCAGCCCCAGCATTTT.